This passage covers 29 T cell receptor beta chains from one sample sequenced in a study of cytomegalovirus exposure and HLA in healthy donors. A multiplex PCR was run with 60 Vbeta primers and 13 Jbeta primers. Some clones are missing from TCRdb's copy, which holds only in-frame ones; the method was immunoSEQ multiplex PCR. Of about 180,000 clones detected, around 80% appear once; the ten largest clones hold approximately 0.51%. Sequenced material: PBMCs. These receptors all come from a woman between 45 and 60 years old in good health and CMV-seronegative.

The chain combines TRBV7-9 with TRBJ2-1; 9 positions agree with TRBD2. CDR1 and CDR2 (germline): SEHNR, FQNEAQ (reference sequence). V lost 4 bases and J lost 2; bases outside the gene matches: 3. This CDR3 is 15 amino acids long. In DNA form, the CDR3 reads TGTGCCAGCAGCTCCCAGCGGGGGGCCTACAATGAGCAGTTCTTC. Amino acids: CASSSQRGAYNEQFF.

The chain carries TRBV15 and TRBJ1-4; a possible D gene is TRBD1 (5 bases). CDR3 length: 15 amino acids. Between the trimmed V and J ends, which lost 3 bases and 2 bases, there was a span of 10 bases. Germline CDR1 reads LNHNV; CDR2 reads YYDKDF (reference sequence). The CDR3 spells CATSSAGFTNEKLFF. The CDR3 DNA is TGTGCCACCAGCAGCGCAGGGTTCACTAATGAAAAACTGTTTTTT.

This clone was seen more than once but under ten times. The gene calls are TRBV15 and TRBJ2-5, with a tentative D call TRBD1 (5 bases). The J call may be wrong; the DNA end is better matched by TRBJ2-7. The CDR3 is 15 residues long. Germline V gene data show CDR1 as LNHNV and CDR2 as YYDKDF (reference sequence). CDR3 nucleotides: TGTGCCACCAGCAAAACAGGAACGAGGTCCTACGAGCAGTACTTC. Its protein product is CATSKTGTRSYEQYF.

This sequence joins TRBV27 and TRBJ2-1, with D possibly being TRBD1 (6 bases). Trimming removed 3 bases from V and 6 bases from J, with 15 bases in between. The CDR3 is 15 amino acids. Germline loops: CDR1 MNHEY, CDR2 SMNVEV (reference sequence). The CDR3 reads CASSLGTRSSNEQFF. DNA of the CDR3: TGTGCCAGCAGTTTGGGGACAAGGTCGAGCAATGAGCAGTTCTTC.

J is TRBJ2-7 and V is TRBV27; D is perhaps TRBD2 (5 bases). Germline CDR1 MNHEY, CDR2 SMNVEV (reference sequence). This CDR3 is 12 amino acids long. V was shortened by 5 bases and J by 0 bases, with 5 bases between the two germline ends. CDR3 amino acids: CASSAGSYEQYF. The CDR3 DNA is TGTGCCAGCAGTGCGGGCTCCTACGAGCAGTACTTC.

The rearrangement joins TRBV5-1 to TRBJ2-5, with 7 bases fitting TRBD1. The CDR3 is 16 amino acids. Unmatched junction bases numbered 9, after V lost 3 bases and J lost 1 base. The germline gives CDR1 SGHRS, CDR2 YFSETQ. The CDR3: CASSWVPGQTQETQYF. CDR3 bases: TGCGCCAGCAGCTGGGTACCGGGACAGACCCAAGAGACCCAGTACTTC.

This clone was counted only a few times. The chain couples TRBV10-3 to TRBJ2-7; D remains unclear. The CDR3 covers 12 residues. Germline-derived CDR1 and CDR2 are ENHRY and SYGVKD. V lost 8 bases and J 6 bases, leaving 14 bases between the germline ends. Here the CDR3 DNA reads TGTGCCATCGCAAGGATTTCAGGCGAGCAGTACTTC. Translation: CAIARISGEQYF.

The gene calls are TRBV7-6 and TRBJ1-2, with D maybe TRBD1 (5 bases). Germline V gene lookup returns CDR1 SGHVS and CDR2 FNYEAQ. The V end was cut by 5 bases, the J end by 7 bases, with 17 bases between. CDR3 length: 14 amino acids. This chain's CDR3 is CASSPAQGVGGYTF. The CDR3 nucleotides are TGTGCCAGCAGCCCCGCCCAAGGGGTAGGTGGCTACACCTTC. The full variable domain, its missing parts supplied by reference TRBV7-6 and TRBJ1-2, is GAGVSQSPRYKVTKRGQDVALRCDPISGHVSLYWYRQALGQGPEFLTYFNYEAQQDKSGLPNDRFSAERPEGSISTLTIQRTEQRDSAMYRCASSPAQGVGGYTFGSGTRLTVV.

The rearrangement links TRBV5-6 to TRBJ2-3; a weak D match, TRBD1 (6 bases). Germline lookup yields CDR1 SGHDT and CDR2 YYEEEE. This CDR3 region has 14 residues. With 4 bases removed from V and 6 bases from J, the gap between germline ends came to 15 bases. The CDR3 nucleotides read TGTGCCAGCAGCCCATGGGGGCAGGGGGATACGCAGTATTTT. Its protein product is CASSPWGQGDTQYF.

The gene calls are TRBV15 and TRBJ2-7, with a tentative D call TRBD1 (5 bases). This CDR3 spans 13 amino acids. CDR1 LNHNV and CDR2 YYDKDF come from the germline V gene (reference sequence). V was shortened by 1 base and J by 7 bases, with 11 bases between the two germline ends. This chain's CDR3 is CATSRVKGNEQYF. The CDR3 DNA reads as TGTGCCACCAGCAGAGTGAAGGGGAATGAGCAGTACTTC.

V and J are TRBV7-2 and TRBJ1-5, with TRBD1 identical over 7 bases. The CDR3 totals 15 residues. Germline CDR1 and CDR2: SGHTA and FQGNSA. Germline trimming cut 5 bases from V and 1 base from J; bases unmatched to any gene: 5. CDR3 DNA: TGTGCCAGCAGCGTCGAGGGGGCAAGCAATCAGCCCCAGCATTTT. Its translation is CASSVEGASNQPQHF.

The genes are TRBV25-1 and TRBJ2-2; 7 nucleotides agree with TRBD1. CDR3 length: 15 amino acids. Trimming took 4 bases from V and 5 from J; bases not matched to a gene: 7. In germline, CDR1 is MGHDK, CDR2 SYGVNS. The CDR3 is CASSGGGARTGELFF. CDR3 in DNA: TGTGCCAGCAGTGGAGGGGGCGCGAGGACCGGGGAGCTGTTTTTT.

The chain's CDR3 is CASSLSDEKLFF. The CDR3 DNA reads as TGTGCCAGCAGCTTATCAGATGAAAAACTGTTTTTT. The chain joins TRBV5-6 to TRBJ1-4; D is uncertain. Germline CDR1 reads SGHDT; CDR2 reads YYEEEE. The CDR3 is 12 amino acids. V shed 2 bases and J shed 6 bases, with 5 bases lying between them. Together with reference TRBV5-6 and TRBJ1-4, the CDR3 gives the full variable domain: DAGVTQSPTHLIKTRGQQVTLRCSPKSGHDTVSWYQQALGQGPQFIFQYYEEEERQRGNFPDRFSGHQFPNYSSELNVNALLLGDSALYLCASSLSDEKLFFGSGTQLSVL.

The chain employs TRBV28 and TRBJ2-3; TRBD2 aligns across 12 bases. Germline V CDR1 and CDR2: MDHEN, SYDVKM. The CDR3 sequence is 15 residues long. Trimming cost V 6 bases and J 1 base; bases outside gene matches: 2. The CDR3 bases are TGTGCCAGCAGGACTAGCGGGGGCCGCACAGATACGCAGTATTTT. Its translation is CASRTSGGRTDTQYF.

This chain uses TRBV28 with TRBJ1-2; D is unclear. With 9 bases removed from V and 4 bases from J, the gap between germline ends came to 18 bases. This CDR3 spans 14 amino acids. Germline-derived CDR1 and CDR2 are MDHEN and SYDVKM. The CDR3 DNA follows: TGTGCCAGTGTGCTTGGGCAGGCCACCTATGGCTACACCTTC. This codes for CASVLGQATYGYTF.

The gene calls are TRBV9 and TRBJ2-2; D remains unclear. Trimming took 3 bases from V and 1 from J, leaving 7 bases between them. The CDR3 runs to 14 residues. Germline V gene lookup returns CDR1 SGDLS and CDR2 YYNGEE. The CDR3 DNA reads as TGTGCCAGCAGCGCCCGACAGAACACCGGGGAGCTGTTTTTT. This encodes CASSARQNTGELFF.

This clone was counted between two and nine times. The gene calls are TRBV5-6 and TRBJ2-2; 9 bases line up with TRBD1. The germline V gene has CDR1 SGHDT and CDR2 YYEEEE. There are 15 residues in the CDR3. The J segment lost 6 bases and the V segment lost 4 bases, leaving 7 bases of the junction unmatched. The DNA of the CDR3 is TGTGCCAGCAGCACGGACAGGGGATTGGCCGGGGAGCTGTTTTTT. Amino acids: CASSTDRGLAGELFF.

As regards this clone: At one end, the junction sequence differs from germline, possibly due to a read error. V and J are TRBV2 and TRBJ1-3; TRBD1 matches 9 bases. CDR3 size: 15 residues. Germline CDR1 is SNHLY and CDR2 is FYNNEI. The CDR3 is CASSREQGAGNIIYF. In DNA, the CDR3 is TGTGCCAGCAGTCGCGAACAGGGGGCGGGAAACATCATATATTTT.

V usage is TRBV5-1 and J usage is TRBJ2-7; no firm D call. Trimming removed 5 bases from V and 3 bases from J, with 6 bases in between. CDR3 length equals 11 residues. Germline V gene sequence: CDR1 SGHRS, CDR2 YFSETQ. The CDR3 protein is CASSENYEQYF. Written as DNA, the CDR3 is TGCGCCAGCAGTGAGAACTACGAGCAGTACTTC.

The V call is TRBV11-3, the J call TRBJ2-1; 7 nucleotides line up with TRBD2. The trim removed 5 bases at V and 7 bases at J, leaving 11 bases unmatched. The CDR3 is 15 amino acids. From germline, CDR1 is SGHNT and CDR2 YENEEA. The CDR3 spells CASSPGLSRVNEQFF. CDR3 sequence (DNA): TGTGCCAGCAGCCCGGGACTATCCCGAGTAAATGAGCAGTTCTTC.

This chain connects TRBV14 to TRBJ1-3; unclear D gene. Trimming shortened V by 2 bases and J by 7 bases, and 9 bases separated the two germline ends. From germline, CDR1 is SGHDN and CDR2 FVKESK. The CDR3 covers 13 residues. The CDR3 region is CASSQYGGNTIYF. CDR3 nucleotides: TGTGCCAGCAGCCAATACGGAGGGAACACCATATATTTT.

The chain combines TRBV27 with TRBJ2-3, with D perhaps matching TRBD1 (7 bases). V was shortened by 3 bases and J by 4 bases, with 17 bases between the two germline ends. The CDR3 has 16 amino acids. The germline CDR1 and CDR2 sequences are MNHEY and SMNVEV (reference sequence). The CDR3 DNA reads as TGTGCCAGCAGTTTCGTAAGCGGCAGGGGGGCAGATACGCAGTATTTT. As protein: CASSFVSGRGADTQYF.

This chain joins TRBV28 and TRBJ2-1; 7 bases align to TRBD1. The CDR3 runs to 13 residues. The V segment lost 4 bases and the J segment 8 bases; nucleotides outside the gene matches: 5. CDR1 is MDHEN and CDR2 is SYDVKM in the germline V gene. CDR3 nucleotides: TGTGCCAGCAGTTCGGGACAGTACTATGAGCAGTTCTTC. Its protein product is CASSSGQYYEQFF.

The chain is built from TRBV1 and TRBJ2-5; the tabulated D call, TRBD1, remains unverified against the DNA. TRBV1 is noted as a pseudogene. The CDR3 spans 13 residues. As DNA, the CDR3 is TGCACCAGCAGCCAAGGCAGACAAGAGACCCAGTACTTC. Translated, it gives CTSSQGRQETQYF.

V gene TRBV6-5 combines with J gene TRBJ2-7; a weak D match, TRBD2 (6 bases). V lost 6 bases and J 7 bases, leaving 16 bases between the germline ends. This CDR3 contains 13 residues. Germline V lookup: CDR1 MNHEY, CDR2 SVGAGI. The DNA for the CDR3 is TGTGCCAGCAGACGGGACTTACTAGGGGAGCAGTACTTC. Translating gives CASRRDLLGEQYF.

The chain is built from TRBV4-1 and TRBJ2-7; TRBD2 matches at 7 bases. V lost 8 bases to trimming and J lost 3 bases; unmatched junction nucleotides: 16. The CDR3 sequence is 16 residues long. The germline V gene encodes CDR1 MGHRA and CDR2 YSYEKL. CDR3 nucleotides: TGCGCCAGCCCTCCTCGGGCGGGGGAGCTCATCTACGAGCAGTACTTC. This translates into CASPPRAGELIYEQYF.

This chain connects TRBV6-1 to TRBJ2-5, with 7 bases that match TRBD1. V was clipped by 4 bases and J by 5 bases; unmatched bases: 4. This CDR3 has 13 amino acids. The germline V gene has CDR1 MNHNS and CDR2 SASEGT. This CDR3 reads CASSADREETQYF. The CDR3, as DNA: TGTGCCAGCAGTGCCGACAGGGAGGAGACCCAGTACTTC.

This CDR3 is CASSQDRRGAGEQYF. The CDR3 DNA sequence: TGCGCCAGCAGCCAAGATCGCCGGGGGGCCGGAGAGCAGTACTTC. J is TRBJ2-5 and V is TRBV4-3; possibly TRBD2 for D (7 bases). This CDR3 comprises 15 residues. V lost 0 bases and J 11 bases, leaving 19 bases between the germline ends. The germline V gene has CDR1 LGHNA and CDR2 YSLEER.

This rearrangement joins TRBV4-1 to TRBJ1-3; D is possibly TRBD1 (5 bases). Germline V gene data show CDR1 as MGHRA and CDR2 as YSYEKL. V was pared by 4 bases and J by 5 bases, with 21 bases between. CDR3 length equals 17 residues. As DNA, the CDR3 is TGCGCCAGCAGCCCAGGAGCGCCGCGGGGACCTAGAAACACCATATATTTT. Translated: CASSPGAPRGPRNTIYF.